The 10 T cell receptor beta chains given below trace back to one sample, sequenced in a study of cytomegalovirus exposure and HLA in healthy donors. The study ran its PCR with 60 Vbeta and 13 Jbeta primers. The data were produced by immunoSEQ multiplex PCR, yet TCRdb's version contains in-frame clones alone and is incomplete. The table has 70,000 to 95,000 clones, around four fifths seen once; the top ten hold roughly 9.1%. The sample was PBMCs. The receptors originated from a man aged 25 to 40 in good health and CMV-seropositive.

The chain employs TRBV11-2 and TRBJ2-7; D is possibly TRBD2 (5 bases). The V and J ends lost 5 bases and 3 bases respectively, with 11 bases between them. The germline gives CDR1 SGHAT, CDR2 FQNNGV. The CDR3 is 13 residues long. The CDR3 reads CASSPTTNYEQYF. The CDR3 DNA reads TGTGCCAGCAGCCCAACGACTAACTACGAGCAGTACTTC.

This clone was found a few times. J is TRBJ2-1 and V is TRBV15, with 8 bases fitting TRBD1. Germline trimming cut 2 bases from V and 8 bases from J; bases unmatched to any gene: 8. Germline V gene data show CDR1 as LNHNV and CDR2 as YYDKDF (reference sequence). This CDR3 contains 15 residues. CDR3 amino acids: CATSRYYDRGDEQFF. CDR3 nucleotide sequence: TGTGCCACCAGCAGATACTATGACAGGGGCGATGAGCAGTTCTTC. The whole variable domain, remainder taken from reference TRBV15 and TRBJ2-1, is DAMVIQNPRYQVTQFGKPVTLSCSQTLNHNVMYWYQQKSSQAPKLLFHYYDKDFNNEADTPDNFQSRRPNTSFCFLDIRSPGLGDTAMYLCATSRYYDRGDEQFFGPGTRLTVL.

J is TRBJ1-6 and V is TRBV18; D may be TRBD1 (6 bases). Germline values: CDR1 KGHSH, CDR2 LQKENI. This CDR3 comprises 13 residues. Trimming removed 5 bases from V and 7 bases from J, with 9 bases in between. This CDR3 reads CASSRTDNSPLHF. CDR3 bases: TGTGCCAGCTCAAGGACAGACAATTCACCCCTCCACTTT.

The J gene is TRBJ2-2, the V gene TRBV7-9; 8 nucleotides match TRBD2. The CDR3 is made up of 17 amino acids. The trim removed 4 bases at V and 1 base at J, leaving 8 bases unmatched. Germline V gene sequence: CDR1 SEHNR, CDR2 FQNEAQ (reference sequence). CDR3 loop: CASSSSGGLGNTGELFF. As DNA, the CDR3 is TGTGCCAGCAGCTCGAGCGGGGGCCTAGGGAACACCGGGGAGCTGTTTTTT.

The CDR3 nucleotides are TGTGCCTGGATGGGGAGGGGGACACTCTATGGCTACACCTTC. Translating it yields CAWMGRGTLYGYTF. The V call is TRBV30, the J call TRBJ1-2; possible D gene TRBD1, 6 bases. The V gene's germline CDR1 is GTSNPN and CDR2 SVGIG (reference sequence). This CDR3 is built from 14 residues. V lost 4 bases, J lost 4 bases, and 16 bases lay in between.

This chain links TRBV6-5 with TRBJ2-2; D possibly corresponds to TRBD1 (5 bases). Germline CDR1 is MNHEY and CDR2 is SVGAGI. The CDR3 length is 15 residues. V was pared by 6 bases and J by 7 bases, with 18 bases between. In DNA, the CDR3 is TGTGCCAGCAGATCAAACGTCAGGGTGGGCGGGGAGCTGTTTTTT. This gives the protein CASRSNVRVGGELFF.

V is TRBV7-3 and J is TRBJ1-1; D remains ambiguous. The length of the CDR3 is 12 residues. V lost 3 bases and J lost 0, with 2 bases in between. Germline CDR1 is SGHTA and CDR2 is FQGTGA. CDR3 in DNA: TGTGCCAGCAGCTTTATGAACACTGAAGCTTTCTTT. Protein sequence: CASSFMNTEAFF.

The chain joins TRBV30 to TRBJ1-5, with 8 bases fitting TRBD1. The CDR3 consists of 16 residues. Germline assignment: CDR1 GTSNPN and CDR2 SVGIG (reference sequence). With 0 bases clipped from V and 7 bases from J, the junction kept 11 bases outside the gene matches. The CDR3 DNA follows: TGTGCCTGGAGTGTAGGGCGGACAGGGAATTTCCAGCCCCAGCATTTT. Translated, it gives CAWSVGRTGNFQPQHF.

Only one count was recorded for this clone. The genes are TRBV7-2 and TRBJ1-1; 9 bases fit TRBD1. The CDR3 is 15 residues long. Losses at the gene ends were 0 bases for V and 6 bases for J; bases not matched to a gene: 5. The germline V gene has CDR1 SGHTA and CDR2 FQGNSA. CDR3 residues: CASSLAGQGLSEAFF. CDR3 nucleotides: TGTGCCAGCAGCTTAGCTGGACAGGGGCTTTCTGAAGCTTTCTTT. Full variable domain (outside the CDR3, taken from reference TRBV7-2 and TRBJ1-1): GAGVSQSPSNKVTEKGKDVELRCDPISGHTALYWYRQSLGQGLEFLIYFQGNSAPDKSGLPSDRFSAERTGGSVSTLTIQRTQQEDSAVYLCASSLAGQGLSEAFFGQGTRLTVV.

This rearrangement joins TRBV19 to TRBJ2-5, with no clear D. The CDR3 consists of 13 residues. Looked up from germline, CDR1 is LNHDA and CDR2 is SQIVND (reference sequence). Trimming stripped 3 bases from V and 4 bases from J, with 9 bases between. The CDR3 sequence: CASSMFLLETQYF. In DNA form, the CDR3 reads TGTGCCAGTAGTATGTTTCTACTAGAGACCCAGTACTTC.